This T cell receptor beta chain was identified in a study of T cells in Graves' hyperthyroidism and ophthalmopathy. Study results and limitations: Ophthalmopathy and stable hyperthyroidism were told apart by a 13 V-J model.

This CDR3 has 15 residues. V was pared by 4 bases and J by 4 bases, with 8 bases of the junction left unmatched. CDR1 is SGHNT, CDR2 YYREEE, per germline (reference sequence). RNA transcripts yielded amplified TCR beta CDR3 regions. The HTBI set primed first-round TCR CDR3 RT-PCR. Each CDR3 protein is one row after TCRdb ran MiXCR on the multiplex PCR reads. The sample contains under 400,000 distinct CDR3 sequences, roughly 17% of which appear only once. Patients between 18 and 65 years old had hyperthyroidism, newly diagnosed and lasting under 2 months. Diagnoses used clinical symptoms, serum thyroxine and TRAb, thyroid ultrasound and orbital computed tomography. Cells are PBMCs isolated from about 10 ml of fresh blood. This clonotype has a handful of counts. Its antigen is unidentified.

Sequences were obtained from blood. The source of this sequence is a man aged 25-45 years with Graves' hyperthyroidism. The rearrangement links TRBV5-4 to TRBJ1-2; 9 bases fit TRBD1. The CDR3 protein is CASSRAGDRAYGYTF. The CDR3, as DNA: TGTGCCAGCAGCCGCGCGGGGGACAGGGCCTATGGCTACACCTTC.